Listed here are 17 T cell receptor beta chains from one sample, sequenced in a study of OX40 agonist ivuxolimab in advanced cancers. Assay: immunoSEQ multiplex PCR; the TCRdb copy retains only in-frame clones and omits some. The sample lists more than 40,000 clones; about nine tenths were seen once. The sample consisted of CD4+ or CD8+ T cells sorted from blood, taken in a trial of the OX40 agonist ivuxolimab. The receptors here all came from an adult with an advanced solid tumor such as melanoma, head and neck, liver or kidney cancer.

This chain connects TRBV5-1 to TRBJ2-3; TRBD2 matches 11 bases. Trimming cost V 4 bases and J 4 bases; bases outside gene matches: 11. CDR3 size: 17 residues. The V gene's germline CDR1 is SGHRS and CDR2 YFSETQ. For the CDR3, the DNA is TGCGCCAGCAGCACCCAACTAGCGGGAGAGAGAGCAGATACGCAGTATTTT. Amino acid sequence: CASSTQLAGERADTQYF.

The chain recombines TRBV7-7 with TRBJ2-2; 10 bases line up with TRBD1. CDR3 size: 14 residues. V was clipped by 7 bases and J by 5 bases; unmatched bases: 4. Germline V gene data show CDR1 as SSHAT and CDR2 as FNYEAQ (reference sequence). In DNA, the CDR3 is TGTGCCAGCACCGGACAGGGGGGAACCGGGGAGCTGTTTTTT. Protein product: CASTGQGGTGELFF.

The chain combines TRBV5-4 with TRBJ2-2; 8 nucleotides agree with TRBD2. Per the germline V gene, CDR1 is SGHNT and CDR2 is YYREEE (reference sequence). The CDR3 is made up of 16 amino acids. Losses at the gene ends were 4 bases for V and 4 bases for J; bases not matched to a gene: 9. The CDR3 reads CASSPPAGATTGELFF. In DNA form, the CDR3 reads TGTGCCAGCAGCCCGCCAGCGGGAGCTACCACCGGGGAGCTGTTTTTT.

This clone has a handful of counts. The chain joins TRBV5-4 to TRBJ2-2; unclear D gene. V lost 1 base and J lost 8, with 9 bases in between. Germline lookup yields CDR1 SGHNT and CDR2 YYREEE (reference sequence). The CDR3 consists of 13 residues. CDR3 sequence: CASSLKSSGELFF. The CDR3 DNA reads TGTGCCAGCAGCTTGAAGTCCTCAGGGGAGCTGTTTTTT.

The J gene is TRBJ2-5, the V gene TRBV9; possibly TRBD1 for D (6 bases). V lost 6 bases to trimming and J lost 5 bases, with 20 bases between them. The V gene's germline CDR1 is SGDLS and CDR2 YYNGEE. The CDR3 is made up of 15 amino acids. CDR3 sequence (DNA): TGTGCCAGCACCCCAGGGGAAGGGACGGGCGAGACCCAGTACTTC. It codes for CASTPGEGTGETQYF.

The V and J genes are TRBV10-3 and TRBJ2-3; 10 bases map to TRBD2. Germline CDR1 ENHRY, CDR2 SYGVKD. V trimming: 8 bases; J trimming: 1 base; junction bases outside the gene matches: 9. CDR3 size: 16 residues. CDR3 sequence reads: CAIQNSGRAGTDTQYF. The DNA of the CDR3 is TGTGCCATCCAGAACAGCGGGAGGGCCGGCACAGATACGCAGTATTTT.

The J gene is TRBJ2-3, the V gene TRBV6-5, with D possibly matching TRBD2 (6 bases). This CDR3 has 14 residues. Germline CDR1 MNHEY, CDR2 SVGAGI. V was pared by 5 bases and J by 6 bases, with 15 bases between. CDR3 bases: TGTGCCAGCAGTGTACTCACCGGGACTGATACGCAGTATTTT. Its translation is CASSVLTGTDTQYF.

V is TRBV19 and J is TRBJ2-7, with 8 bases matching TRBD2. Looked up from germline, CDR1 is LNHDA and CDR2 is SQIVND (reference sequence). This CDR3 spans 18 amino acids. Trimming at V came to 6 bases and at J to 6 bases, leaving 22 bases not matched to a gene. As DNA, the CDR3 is TGTGCCAGTAGCTCACCCCGTCCCGGGCCCGAAGCGGGGGTCGAGCAGTACTTC. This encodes CASSSPRPGPEAGVEQYF.

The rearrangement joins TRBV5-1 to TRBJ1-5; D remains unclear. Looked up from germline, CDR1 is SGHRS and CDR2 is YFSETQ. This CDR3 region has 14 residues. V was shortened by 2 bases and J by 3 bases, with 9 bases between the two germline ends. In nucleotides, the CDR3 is TGCGCCAGCAGCTTCGGGGATAACAATCAGCCCCAGCATTTT. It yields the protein CASSFGDNNQPQHF.

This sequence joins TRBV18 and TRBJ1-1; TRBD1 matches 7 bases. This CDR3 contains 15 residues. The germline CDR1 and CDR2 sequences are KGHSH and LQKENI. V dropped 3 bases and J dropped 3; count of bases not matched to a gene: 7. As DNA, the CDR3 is TGTGCCAGCTCACCGGGACAGAGGCGGGACACTGAAGCTTTCTTT. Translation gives CASSPGQRRDTEAFF.

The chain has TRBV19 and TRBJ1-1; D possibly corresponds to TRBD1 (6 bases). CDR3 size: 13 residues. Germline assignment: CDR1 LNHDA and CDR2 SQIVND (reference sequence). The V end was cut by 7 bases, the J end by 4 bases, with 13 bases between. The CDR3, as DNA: TGTGCCAGTAAAACAGGGTGGATCACTGAAGCTTTCTTT. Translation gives CASKTGWITEAFF.

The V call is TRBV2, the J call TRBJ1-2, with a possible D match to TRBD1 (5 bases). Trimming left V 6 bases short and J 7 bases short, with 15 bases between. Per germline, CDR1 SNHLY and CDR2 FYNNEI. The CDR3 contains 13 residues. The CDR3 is CASRPGTESGYTF. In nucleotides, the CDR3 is TGTGCCAGCAGGCCCGGGACGGAGAGTGGCTACACCTTC.

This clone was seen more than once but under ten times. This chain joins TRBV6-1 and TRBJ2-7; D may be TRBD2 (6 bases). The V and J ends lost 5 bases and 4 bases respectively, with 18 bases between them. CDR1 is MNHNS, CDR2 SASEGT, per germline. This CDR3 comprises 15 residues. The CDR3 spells CASSSPWGLPYEQYF. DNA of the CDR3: TGTGCCAGCAGTTCCCCCTGGGGACTCCCGTACGAGCAGTACTTC.

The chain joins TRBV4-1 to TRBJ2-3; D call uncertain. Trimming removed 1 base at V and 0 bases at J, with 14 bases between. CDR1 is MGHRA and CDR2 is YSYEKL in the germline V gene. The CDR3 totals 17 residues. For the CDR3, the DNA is TGCGCCAGCAGCCAAGGTGTGAGGCGGATAAGCACAGATACGCAGTATTTT. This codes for CASSQGVRRISTDTQYF.

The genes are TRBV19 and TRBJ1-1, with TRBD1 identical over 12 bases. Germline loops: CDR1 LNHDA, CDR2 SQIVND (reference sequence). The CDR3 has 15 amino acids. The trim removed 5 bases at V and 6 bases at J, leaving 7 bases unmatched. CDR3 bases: TGTGCCAGTAGTGTCCGGGACAGGGGGCTCGCTGAAGCTTTCTTT. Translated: CASSVRDRGLAEAFF.

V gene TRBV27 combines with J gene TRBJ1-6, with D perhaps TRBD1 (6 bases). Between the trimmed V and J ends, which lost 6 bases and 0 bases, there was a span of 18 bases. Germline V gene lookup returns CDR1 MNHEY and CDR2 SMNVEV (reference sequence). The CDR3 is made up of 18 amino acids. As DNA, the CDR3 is TGTGCCAGCAGCCGTCTGGCCACAGGGAGCTCCTATAATTCACCCCTCCACTTT. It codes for CASSRLATGSSYNSPLHF.

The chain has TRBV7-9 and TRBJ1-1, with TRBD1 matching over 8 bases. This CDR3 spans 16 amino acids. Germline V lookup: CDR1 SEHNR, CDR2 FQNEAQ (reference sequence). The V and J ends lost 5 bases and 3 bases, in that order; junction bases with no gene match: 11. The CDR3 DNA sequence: TGTGCCAGCAGCCCCCACCGGACAGGGTTCTACACTGAAGCTTTCTTT. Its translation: CASSPHRTGFYTEAFF.